Listed here are 29 T cell receptor beta chains from one sample, sequenced in a study of OX40 agonist ivuxolimab in advanced cancers. Measured with immunoSEQ multiplex PCR; TCRdb has only the in-frame clones, and not every one. Found here are approximately 35,000 clones, about 85% of them singletons; the top ten hold about 4.3%. Here the sequenced sample was CD4+ or CD8+ T cells sorted from blood, taken in a trial of the OX40 agonist ivuxolimab. These receptors were obtained from an adult with an advanced solid tumor such as melanoma, head and neck, liver or kidney cancer.

This chain uses TRBV29-1 with TRBJ2-3; possibly TRBD1 or TRBD2 for D (5 bases each). The CDR3 runs 12 residues. Germline V gene data show CDR1 as SQVTM and CDR2 as ANQGSEA. With 3 bases removed from V and 3 bases from J, the gap between germline ends came to 7 bases. The CDR3: CSVDRETDTQYF. The DNA for the CDR3 is TGCAGCGTTGACAGGGAGACAGATACGCAGTATTTT.

The chain carries TRBV5-1 and TRBJ2-7; D may be TRBD1 (5 bases). This CDR3 region has 12 residues. Germline V gene data show CDR1 as SGHRS and CDR2 as YFSETQ. Trimming took 4 bases from V and 4 from J, leaving 9 bases between them. For the CDR3, the DNA is TGCGCCAGCAGCACACCAGGGTACGAGCAGTACTTC. It codes for CASSTPGYEQYF.

This chain connects TRBV20-1 to TRBJ2-1; D unresolved. Between the trimmed V and J ends, which lost 2 bases and 5 bases, there was a span of 4 bases. The CDR3 runs 11 residues. Germline loops: CDR1 DFQATT, CDR2 SNEGSKA (reference sequence). The CDR3, as DNA: TGCAGTGCTAGAAGGGACAATGAGCAGTTCTTC. Translated: CSARRDNEQFF.

This clone has more than one count but fewer than ten. This chain uses TRBV21-1 with TRBJ1-3; the table's TRBD1 call for D was not verified on the DNA. TRBV21-1 is designated a pseudogene. The CDR3 spans 14 residues. The CDR3 loop reads CASSRQESGNTIYF. CDR3 coding DNA: TGTGCCAGCAGCCGACAGGAGTCTGGAAACACCATATATTTT.

The CDR3 protein is CASSLPGSGRAGGEQFF. CDR3 in DNA: TGCGCCAGCAGCTTGCCGGGCAGCGGGAGGGCCGGGGGTGAGCAGTTCTTC. This chain links TRBV5-1 with TRBJ2-1; 10 nucleotides match TRBD2. CDR1 and CDR2 from the germline V gene are SGHRS and YFSETQ. The CDR3 is 17 residues long. The junction had 13 bases not matched to a gene; V was cut back by 1 base and J by 9 bases.

The genes are TRBV7-9 and TRBJ1-3; a possible D gene is TRBD1 (5 bases). This CDR3 spans 15 amino acids. Germline V lookup: CDR1 SEHNR, CDR2 FQNEAQ (reference sequence). Trimming took off 2 bases at V and 2 bases at J, with 10 bases between the two ends. This CDR3 reads CASSLIRATGNTIYF. DNA of the CDR3: TGTGCCAGCAGCTTAATCAGGGCTACTGGAAACACCATATATTTT.

This sequence joins TRBV5-1 and TRBJ2-1; 7 nucleotides line up with TRBD1. This CDR3 has 14 residues. With 4 bases clipped from V and 4 bases from J, the junction kept 5 bases outside the gene matches. From germline, CDR1 is SGHRS and CDR2 YFSETQ. The CDR3: CASSTGTAYNEQFF. The CDR3, as DNA: TGCGCCAGCAGCACCGGGACAGCTTACAATGAGCAGTTCTTC.

The V and J genes are TRBV30 and TRBJ1-6, with 8 nucleotides matching TRBD1. The V segment lost 5 bases and the J segment 7 bases; nucleotides outside the gene matches: 4. CDR3 length: 13 amino acids. Per the germline V gene, CDR1 is GTSNPN and CDR2 is SVGIG (reference sequence). The CDR3 protein is CAWGGQDNSPLHF. DNA of the CDR3: TGTGCCTGGGGGGGACAGGACAATTCACCCCTCCACTTT.

The chain links TRBV29-1 to TRBJ2-1; 7 bases fit TRBD2. This CDR3 is built from 16 residues. After removal of 1 base from V and 0 bases from J, the junction contained 6 bases not matched to a gene. The germline V gene encodes CDR1 SQVTM and CDR2 ANQGSEA. CDR3 amino acids: CSVEGLRESSYNEQFF. CDR3 DNA: TGCAGCGTTGAAGGATTGCGGGAGAGCTCCTACAATGAGCAGTTCTTC.

V usage is TRBV9 and J usage is TRBJ2-3; TRBD2 matches 10 bases. The V gene end was trimmed by 0 bases and the J gene end by 6 bases; junction bases not matched to a gene: 10. The germline gives CDR1 SGDLS, CDR2 YYNGEE. This CDR3 contains 17 residues. The CDR3 nucleotides are TGTGCCAGCAGCGTAGGGCTAGCGGGGGACGGAAGGGATACGCAGTATTTT. This translates into CASSVGLAGDGRDTQYF.

This rearrangement joins TRBV18 to TRBJ2-3, with D hard to call. The CDR3 length is 11 residues. The V gene's germline CDR1 is KGHSH and CDR2 LQKENI. With 4 bases removed from V and 2 bases from J, the gap between germline ends came to 1 base. CDR3 in DNA: TGTGCCAGCTCACTCACAGATACGCAGTATTTT. Translating gives CASSLTDTQYF.

The chain carries TRBV6-1 and TRBJ1-2, with 7 nucleotides matching TRBD1. Germline CDR1 MNHNS, CDR2 SASEGT. V lost 6 bases and J lost 3; bases outside the gene matches: 10. CDR3 length equals 15 residues. CDR3 nucleotides: TGTGCCAGCAGCCTAACCCCCGGACAGGACTATGGCTACACCTTC. This gives the protein CASSLTPGQDYGYTF.

The chain carries TRBV18 and TRBJ2-7, with no clear D. V dropped 2 bases and J dropped 0 bases, with 8 bases sitting between them. The V gene's germline CDR1 is KGHSH and CDR2 LQKENI. There are 14 residues in the CDR3. The CDR3 spells CASSPKQLSYEQYF. In DNA form, the CDR3 reads TGTGCCAGCTCACCAAAACAGCTCTCCTACGAGCAGTACTTC. The full variable domain, rest sourced from reference TRBV18 and TRBJ2-7, is NAGVMQNPRHLVRRRGQEARLRCSPMKGHSHVYWYRQLPEEGLKFMVYLQKENIIDESGMPKERFSAEFPKEGPSILRIQQVVRGDSAAYFCASSPKQLSYEQYFGPGTRLTVT.

Written as DNA, the CDR3 is TGTGCCAGCGTACCGGGGCCGAGGGTCGCCGGGGAGCTGTTTTTT. This gives the protein CASVPGPRVAGELFF. The rearrangement joins TRBV7-9 to TRBJ2-2; D tentatively reads TRBD1 or TRBD2 (5 bases each). The CDR3 has 15 amino acids. Trimming took off 8 bases at V and 6 bases at J, with 19 bases between the two ends. CDR1 SEHNR and CDR2 FQNEAQ come from the germline V gene (reference sequence).

Judged by abundance, this clone is medium-sized. The J gene is TRBJ1-6, the V gene TRBV2; the match to TRBD1 covers 10 bases. V was clipped by 7 bases and J by 10 bases; unmatched bases: 7. The CDR3 contains 14 residues. The germline CDR1 and CDR2 sequences are SNHLY and FYNNEI. This chain's CDR3 is CASKGTGEGSPLHF. As DNA, the CDR3 is TGTGCCAGCAAAGGGACAGGGGAAGGGTCACCCCTCCACTTT.

CDR3 coding DNA: TGTGCCAGCAGTTTTCAGGGACTAGCTCCTACGGCGTACGAGCAGTACTTC. Residues: CASSFQGLAPTAYEQYF. The chain couples TRBV28 to TRBJ2-7; 9 bases match TRBD2. V gave up 3 bases and J gave up 4 bases; unmatched junction bases: 13. CDR1 and CDR2 from the germline V gene are MDHEN and SYDVKM. CDR3 length: 17 amino acids. Full variable domain (outside the CDR3, taken from reference TRBV28 and TRBJ2-7): DVKVTQSSRYLVKRTGEKVFLECVQDMDHENMFWYRQDPGLGLRLIYFSYDVKMKEKGDIPEGYSVSREKKERFSLILESASTNQTSMYLCASSFQGLAPTAYEQYFGPGTRLTVT.

The rearrangement joins TRBV28 to TRBJ1-3; D gene uncertain. V was clipped by 6 bases and J by 4 bases, with 13 bases between them. The CDR3 covers 14 residues. Per the germline V gene, CDR1 is MDHEN and CDR2 is SYDVKM. The CDR3 bases are TGTGCCAGCAGACTCCCGTCAACCGGAAACACCATATATTTT. Its translation: CASRLPSTGNTIYF.

This sequence joins TRBV7-9 and TRBJ2-1; 7 bases fit TRBD1. The CDR3 runs 14 residues. V was pared by 5 bases and J by 4 bases, with 5 bases of the junction left unmatched. Germline CDR1 reads SEHNR; CDR2 reads FQNEAQ (reference sequence). The CDR3 DNA sequence: TGTGCCAGCAGCCTAGAACAGGGGTACAATGAGCAGTTCTTC. The encoded protein is CASSLEQGYNEQFF.

This chain joins TRBV5-5 and TRBJ2-3, with no clear D. The V end was cut by 5 bases, the J end by 2 bases, with 12 bases between. Germline V CDR1 and CDR2: SGHKS, YYEKEE (reference sequence). This CDR3 region has 14 residues. The CDR3 region is CASSIVSYTDTQYF. CDR3 in DNA: TGTGCCAGCAGTATTGTCAGCTACACAGATACGCAGTATTTT.

The V and J genes are TRBV30 and TRBJ2-5; D is possibly TRBD2 (5 bases). Germline CDR1 reads GTSNPN; CDR2 reads SVGIG (reference sequence). The CDR3 runs to 15 residues. With 0 bases removed from V and 4 bases from J, the gap between germline ends came to 15 bases. Here the CDR3 reads CAWSVRSSWGETQYF. Here the CDR3 DNA reads TGTGCCTGGAGTGTACGGTCTAGCTGGGGAGAGACCCAGTACTTC.

This chain uses TRBV6-5 with TRBJ2-2, with TRBD1 matching over 9 bases. The CDR3 runs to 15 residues. V gave up 6 bases and J gave up 4 bases; unmatched junction bases: 6. The germline V gene has CDR1 MNHEY and CDR2 SVGAGI. The CDR3 bases are TGTGCCAGCAGGAGACAGGGGGGAGTCACCGGGGAGCTGTTTTTT. Translated, it gives CASRRQGGVTGELFF.

This clone was observed a single time. CDR3 loop: CASSPTALSRGHWDNEQFF. In DNA, the CDR3 is TGTGCCAGCTCACCAACGGCCCTATCGCGGGGGCATTGGGACAATGAGCAGTTCTTC. V and J are TRBV18 and TRBJ2-1, with D possibly being TRBD2 (7 bases). The V and J ends lost 2 bases and 5 bases respectively, with 25 bases between them. The CDR3 runs to 19 residues. Germline V gives CDR1 KGHSH, CDR2 LQKENI. The full variable domain, its missing parts supplied by reference TRBV18 and TRBJ2-1, is NAGVMQNPRHLVRRRGQEARLRCSPMKGHSHVYWYRQLPEEGLKFMVYLQKENIIDESGMPKERFSAEFPKEGPSILRIQQVVRGDSAAYFCASSPTALSRGHWDNEQFFGPGTRLTVL.

This clone came up once. V gene TRBV5-5 combines with J gene TRBJ1-2; a weak D match, TRBD1 (5 bases). This CDR3 is 13 amino acids long. The V gene lost 2 bases and the J gene lost 2 bases, with 7 bases spanning the gap. CDR1 and CDR2 (germline): SGHKS, YYEKEE (reference sequence). The CDR3 loop is CASSFRGNYGYTF. In DNA form, the CDR3 reads TGTGCCAGCAGCTTCCGGGGCAACTATGGCTACACCTTC. Full variable domain (remainder filled in from reference TRBV5-5 and TRBJ1-2): DAGVTQSPTHLIKTRGQQVTLRCSPISGHKSVSWYQQVLGQGPQFIFQYYEKEERGRGNFPDRFSARQFPNYSSELNVNALLLGDSALYLCASSFRGNYGYTFGSGTRLTVV.

The rearrangement joins TRBV27 to TRBJ2-1, with D perhaps matching TRBD2 (6 bases). Trimming cost V 2 bases and J 9 bases, with 14 bases left between them. The CDR3 length is 14 residues. The germline gives CDR1 MNHEY, CDR2 SMNVEV (reference sequence). CDR3 protein: CASSLIGGWSEQFF. The CDR3 coding sequence is TGTGCCAGCAGTTTAATCGGGGGATGGAGTGAGCAGTTCTTC.

CDR3 coding DNA: TGTGCCAGTAGTGCCCGTCCTGGCACCGGGGAGCTGTTTTTT. Its translation is CASSARPGTGELFF. The V gene is TRBV19, the J gene TRBJ2-2, with no clear D. V lost 5 bases to trimming and J lost 4 bases, with 11 bases between them. The germline gives CDR1 LNHDA, CDR2 SQIVND (reference sequence). The CDR3 has 14 residues.

The sample holds one count of this clone. The chain employs TRBV7-7 and TRBJ1-4; 7 bases are a match to TRBD1. Germline V CDR1 and CDR2: SSHAT, FNYEAQ (reference sequence). The CDR3 has 15 amino acids. J gave up 13 bases and V 5 bases, and 16 bases lay outside the gene matches. The CDR3 loop is CASSAGTAGGARLFF. CDR3 nucleotide sequence: TGTGCCAGCAGCGCGGGGACAGCTGGAGGGGCAAGACTGTTTTTT.

The gene calls are TRBV28 and TRBJ1-2; unclear D gene. This CDR3 has 13 amino acids. V dropped 5 bases and J dropped 1 base, with 8 bases sitting between them. Germline lookup yields CDR1 MDHEN and CDR2 SYDVKM. The CDR3 DNA sequence: TGTGCCAGCAGTAACCCAATTAACTATGGCTACACCTTC. Translated: CASSNPINYGYTF.

The genes are TRBV5-1 and TRBJ2-7, with D maybe TRBD1 (5 bases). The CDR3 has 14 amino acids. Looked up from germline, CDR1 is SGHRS and CDR2 is YFSETQ. Trimming removed 2 bases from V and 1 base from J, with 10 bases in between. The CDR3 nucleotides read TGCGCCAGCAGCTTCCAGGGTGAATCCTACGAGCAGTACTTC. Residues: CASSFQGESYEQYF.

The J gene is TRBJ1-6, the V gene TRBV6-5; no reliable D call. CDR1 and CDR2 (germline): MNHEY, SVGAGI. The V gene lost 7 bases and the J gene lost 3 bases, with 7 bases spanning the gap. This CDR3 is 13 amino acids long. The CDR3 sequence is CASMGSYNSPLHF. The CDR3 nucleotides read TGTGCCAGCATGGGGAGCTATAATTCACCCCTCCACTTT.